These T cell receptor beta chains were read from a single sample in a study of blood T cells in healthy people across ages. TCRdb used MiXCR to reprocess the 5' RACE reads, holding one entry per CDR3 protein. The sample carries about 580,000 distinct CDR3 sequences, roughly 43% recorded once. Sequencing was carried out using blood. The receptor set was obtained from a man aged 80 or over in good health. Both conserved end residues are part of each CDR3. D genes are given only for firm matches. A clone size is listed for some rows: how often the clone was seen (once, few, many), or a class if it is expanded.

V gene: TRBV7-2
clone size: .
D gene: .
J gene: TRBJ1-2
CDR3 DNA: TGTGCCAACAGCCTTCTGGGGTGGGGCTACACCTTC
CDR3 protein: CANSLLGWGYTF

V gene: TRBV5-4
clone size: .
D gene: .
J gene: TRBJ2-7
CDR3 DNA: TGTGCCAGCAGCTCGACAAACCAGGGCTACGAGCAGTACTTC
CDR3 protein: CASSSTNQGYEQYF

V gene: TRBV6-2/TRBV6-3
clone size: .
D gene: TRBD2
J gene: TRBJ2-1
CDR3 DNA: TGTGCCAGCAGAGGAGACGGGGGGTATGAGCAGTTCTTC
CDR3 protein: CASRGDGGYEQFF

V gene: TRBV20-1
clone size: .
D gene: TRBD2
J gene: TRBJ2-1
CDR3 DNA: TGCAGTGCTGGGAAGACTAGCGGGAATTTCTACAATGAGCAGTTCTTC
CDR3 protein: CSAGKTSGNFYNEQFF

V gene: TRBV5-5
clone size: .
D gene: TRBD1
J gene: TRBJ2-7
CDR3 DNA: TGTGCCAGCAGCCCCTACGAAGGACAGGGCTTGGCCTACGAGCAGTACTTC
CDR3 protein: CASSPYEGQGLAYEQYF

V gene: TRBV7-9
clone size: .
D gene: .
J gene: TRBJ2-5
CDR3 DNA: TGTGCCAGCAGCTTCATTAGCGGACAGAGGAATGAGCAGTACTTC
CDR3 protein: CASSFISGQRNEQYF

V gene: TRBV29-1
clone size: .
D gene: .
J gene: TRBJ2-5
CDR3 DNA: TGCAGCGTTGGGGTGCTTGCAGCGGAACAAGAGACCCAGTACTTC
CDR3 protein: CSVGVLAAEQETQYF

V gene: TRBV5-1
clone size: .
D gene: .
J gene: TRBJ1-1
CDR3 DNA: TGCGCCAGCAGCTTTGAACTTGGGAACACTGAAGCTTTCTTT
CDR3 protein: CASSFELGNTEAFF

V gene: TRBV14
clone size: .
D gene: .
J gene: TRBJ2-2
CDR3 DNA: TGTGCCAGCACCCCAGGGCTGTGGACCGGGGAGCTGTTTTTT
CDR3 protein: CASTPGLWTGELFF

V gene: TRBV10-2
clone size: .
D gene: TRBD1
J gene: TRBJ2-7
CDR3 DNA: TGCGCCAGCGGGGCAGGGGGCTACGAGCAGTACTTC
CDR3 protein: CASGAGGYEQYF

V gene: TRBV15
clone size: few
D gene: .
J gene: TRBJ2-4
CDR3 DNA: TGTGCCACCAGCAGAGATCCCCGGGGCCTAAACATTCAGTACTTC
CDR3 protein: CATSRDPRGLNIQYF

V gene: TRBV7-9
clone size: few
D gene: .
J gene: TRBJ2-7
CDR3 DNA: TGTGCCAGCAGCTCGACCTCCCGGAGCTCCTACGAGCAGTACTTC
CDR3 protein: CASSSTSRSSYEQYF

V gene: TRBV5-1
clone size: .
D gene: TRBD1
J gene: TRBJ2-7
CDR3 DNA: TGCGCCAGCAGCTTTACAGGGGGCCCCTACGAGCAGTACTTC
CDR3 protein: CASSFTGGPYEQYF

V gene: TRBV7-2
clone size: .
D gene: TRBD1
J gene: TRBJ2-3
CDR3 DNA: TGTGCCAGCAGCTTAGGGACCCCGGGACAGGGCCTCCCAACGCAGTATTTT
CDR3 protein: CASSLGTPGQGLPTQYF

V gene: TRBV29-1
clone size: .
D gene: .
J gene: TRBJ2-6
CDR3 DNA: TGCAGCGTTGAAGGCGGATCCCCTGGGGCCAACGTCCTGACTTTC
CDR3 protein: CSVEGGSPGANVLTF

V gene: TRBV7-2
clone size: .
D gene: .
J gene: TRBJ1-1
CDR3 DNA: TGTGCCAGCAGCTTACGCGTTCGGCAGGAGGTAATGAACACTGAAGCTTTCTTT
CDR3 protein: CASSLRVRQEVMNTEAFF

V gene: TRBV21-1
clone size: few
D gene: .
J gene: TRBJ2-7
CDR3 DNA: TGTGCCAGCAGCACCGTAGGATCGGCCTACGAGCAGTACTTC
CDR3 protein: CASSTVGSAYEQYF

V gene: TRBV6-5
clone size: .
D gene: TRBD2
J gene: TRBJ2-7
CDR3 DNA: TGTGCCAGCAGTTACAGGGAGGGCGAGCAGTACTTC
CDR3 protein: CASSYREGEQYF

V gene: TRBV12-5
clone size: .
D gene: TRBD1
J gene: TRBJ1-1
CDR3 DNA: TGTGCTAGTGGTCCAGGACAGGGAACTGAAGCTTTCTTT
CDR3 protein: CASGPGQGTEAFF

V gene: TRBV5-1
clone size: .
D gene: .
J gene: TRBJ2-1
CDR3 DNA: TGCGCCAGCAGCTTGCAGGCCCACAATGAGCAGTTCTTC
CDR3 protein: CASSLQAHNEQFF

V gene: TRBV3-1
clone size: .
D gene: .
J gene: TRBJ2-7
CDR3 DNA: TGTGCCAGCAGCCAAGAGGACAGTCCCTGGAGCGAGCAGTACTTC
CDR3 protein: CASSQEDSPWSEQYF

V gene: TRBV11-2
clone size: .
D gene: TRBD1
J gene: TRBJ2-7
CDR3 DNA: TGTGCCAGCAGCTTTGGGACAGGGGGTGCTTACGAGCAGTACTTC
CDR3 protein: CASSFGTGGAYEQYF

V gene: TRBV5-3
clone size: .
D gene: .
J gene: TRBJ2-1
CDR3 DNA: TGTGCCAGAAGCTCCCATATCGGGAGTAATGAGCAGTTCTTC
CDR3 protein: CARSSHIGSNEQFF